The entry that follows covers one TCR beta chain sequence. Its antigen remains unknown. The V gene's germline CDR1 is SGHNT and CDR2 YYREEE (reference sequence). J lost 4 bases, V lost 4 bases, and 3 bases had no gene match. The length of the CDR3 is 13 residues. The record originates from a study of cytomegalovirus exposure and HLA in healthy donors. Study-level results: As a later analysis showed, a missense DCLRE1C variant was linked to trimming of TCR beta V- and J-genes.

Both 60 Vbeta primers and 13 Jbeta primers went into the PCR. Here immunoSEQ multiplex PCR was the method, and the copy in TCRdb shows in-frame clones only, minus some. The table records 200,000 to 250,000 clones, roughly 70% of them present only once. This chain uses TRBV5-4 with TRBJ1-1; 8 bases align to TRBD1. The sequenced sample was PBMCs. This clonotype was obtained from a middle-aged man in good health and CMV-seropositive. CDR3 amino acids: CASSVGTGTEAFF. DNA for the CDR3: TGTGCCAGCAGCGTCGGGACAGGCACTGAAGCTTTCTTT.